This paragraph covers one T cell receptor beta chain sequence. This clone showed up just once. Its antigen is unknown. No base-level quality is on record; no much larger clone is a single base apart. The immunoSEQ assay at survey resolution was used to sequence TCRbeta rearrangements from genomic DNA. The original methods were these. In the TCR sequencing data, the lowest productive clonotype frequency that could be detected was 2.59 x 10-5. Only productive TCRbeta rearrangements, defined as complete and in-frame sequences, were included in the analyses. Simpson clonality, calculated in the immunoSEQ Analyzer version 3.0, was used as the measure of sample clonality. Based on frequency, clones were grouped as very rare, small, medium, large (1-20%) or hyperexpanded (>20%). Generation probabilities were estimated with OLGA 1.2.3, V-gene circos plots were made with VDJtools, specificities were looked up in VDJdb, and CDR3 motifs were identified with GLIPH. Here the immuneACCESS table is served through TCRdb, limited to in-frame sequences with V and J called. Missing clones are a known gap in these copies; in checked studies unresolved V genes cover under half, and the rest lacks a known reason. That table supplies the V and J calls and clone size; D and trimming were determined from the DNA. Present in this sample are around 32,000 clones, approximately 81% of which were seen just once. Of the sample, about 2.4% falls within the top ten clones.

The CDR3, from cysteine to phenylalanine, totals 14 residues. Only CDR3 DNA is held: 42 bases, read in frame from base 1. CDR1 SQVTM and CDR2 ANQGSEA were looked up in the germline V gene. V is pared back by 4 bases and J by 0 bases, with 11 bases lying between the germline termini. The healthy control group was made up of a few dozen blood donors, and the Finnish Red Cross blood service supplied their buffy coats. All TCR-sequenced material derived from peripheral blood: patient blood samples and healthy donor buffy coats. Ficoll-Hypaque gradient centrifugation was used to isolate peripheral blood mononuclear cells. CD4+ cells were magnetically purified from the buffy coats of healthy controls. Genomic DNA was extracted with the Gentra Puregene Cell and Tissue kit and quantified on a Qubit 2.0 fluorometer. The sample comes from a study of STAT5B mutations in CD4+ large granular lymphocyte leukemia (dated 2022 in TCRdb). Background on the whole study: Among healthy controls, the CDR3 'QG' motif was associated with a particular HLA allele. The study compared the TCRbeta repertoires of patients with CD4+ T-cell large granular lymphocyte leukemia against those of healthy blood donors. Flow cytometry on FACSCanto II or FACSVerse confirmed that purified fractions exceeded 95% purity among lymphocytes.

Overall results and qualifications from the work: Enrichment of TRBV06-family usage was observed among the top patient clones (8/27) relative to healthy controls (2/35). The data were not HLA-matched, and the relatively small sample size could explain the higher clonality seen in CD4+ compared with CD8+ T-LGLL. Main leukemic clonotypes were private to each patient, although roughly 26% of the main leukemic clonotypes were found at low frequency in the non-leukemic repertoires of other patients. CD4-sorted patient repertoires appeared more clonal than healthy CD4+ repertoires, and this difference persisted after removing the putative leukemic clones.

Sequenced: CD4+ T cells from blood buffy coats. This receptor was taken from a human donor in good health. The V and J segments used are TRBV29-1 and TRBJ2-3, with no reliable assignment of the D segment. The DNA sequence is given as TGCAGCGTTGGGGCGACAACCAGCACAGATACGCAGTATTTT. It translates to CSVGATTSTDTQYF.